The 26 T cell receptor beta chains below come from one sample, sequenced in a study of blood T cell repertoires in COVID-19. Assay: immunoSEQ multiplex PCR; the TCRdb copy retains only in-frame clones and omits some. The table has roughly 220,000 clones, 84% seen once. Input material: peripheral blood. Receptor source: a woman aged 55-70 years who had recovered from COVID-19.

This clone occurred many times. The chain couples TRBV7-3 to TRBJ2-1; 10 bases fit TRBD1. Trimming removed 1 base from V and 2 bases from J; junction bases left unmatched: 5. The CDR3 loop spans 17 amino acids. The V gene's germline CDR1 is SGHTA and CDR2 FQGTGA. The CDR3 loop reads CASSLRAGTGAYNEQFF. The CDR3 nucleotides are TGTGCCAGCAGCTTAAGAGCCGGGACAGGGGCCTACAATGAGCAGTTCTTC.

This clone was counted a few times. The genes are TRBV7-2 and TRBJ2-5; 11 bases align to TRBD2. Germline V CDR1 and CDR2: SGHTA, FQGNSA. V dropped 7 bases and J dropped 7; count of bases not matched to a gene: 14. This CDR3 has 16 residues. Written as DNA, the CDR3 is TGTGCCAGCACTCGACGGGCTAGCGGGGGGCTTGGGACCCAGTACTTC. Translating gives CASTRRASGGLGTQYF.

In its sample, this clone was seen a few times. The chain joins TRBV3-1 (or the pseudogene TRBV3-2) to TRBJ1-5, with 9 bases that match TRBD1. The germline CDR1 and CDR2 sequences are LGHDT and YNNKEL (reference sequence). The CDR3 sequence is 14 residues long. V lost 6 bases, J lost 6 bases, and 6 bases stayed unmatched. The CDR3 sequence: CASSRTGGGQPQHF. CDR3 DNA: TGTGCCAGCAGTCGAACAGGGGGCGGTCAGCCCCAGCATTTT.

This chain uses TRBV30 with TRBJ1-2; TRBD1 might be the D (5 bases). V was shortened by 7 bases and J by 6 bases, with 15 bases between the two germline ends. The CDR3 consists of 12 residues. CDR1 and CDR2 from the germline V gene are GTSNPN and SVGIG (reference sequence). This CDR3 reads CAFSRGRDGYTF. In DNA form, the CDR3 reads TGTGCCTTTTCTCGGGGGAGGGATGGCTACACCTTC.

The rearrangement joins TRBV6-5 to TRBJ1-5, with TRBD1 matching over 8 bases. Unmatched junction bases numbered 5, after V lost 6 bases and J lost 1 base. The germline V gene encodes CDR1 MNHEY and CDR2 SVGAGI. The CDR3 has 15 residues. CDR3 DNA sequence: TGTGCCAGCAGCAAAGGACAGGGAAGCAATCAGCCCCAGCATTTT. Its translation: CASSKGQGSNQPQHF.

This clone has just one count. This chain connects TRBV15 to TRBJ2-1; 10 bases agree with TRBD1. This CDR3 has 16 amino acids. Looked up from germline, CDR1 is LNHNV and CDR2 is YYDKDF (reference sequence). Trimming removed 0 bases from V and 3 bases from J; junction bases left unmatched: 2. The CDR3 DNA reads TGTGCCACCAGCAGAGAGGGACAGGGGTACTACAATGAGCAGTTCTTC. Translating gives CATSREGQGYYNEQFF.

The chain employs TRBV18 and TRBJ1-1, with TRBD1 matching over 7 bases. Trimming took 6 bases from V and 5 from J; bases not matched to a gene: 6. CDR1 is KGHSH, CDR2 LQKENI, per germline. CDR3 length: 13 residues. CDR3 loop: CASSSGGETEAFF. As DNA, the CDR3 is TGTGCCAGCTCGTCAGGGGGAGAGACTGAAGCTTTCTTT. Variable domain in full (rest from reference TRBV18 and TRBJ1-1): NAGVMQNPRHLVRRRGQEARLRCSPMKGHSHVYWYRQLPEEGLKFMVYLQKENIIDESGMPKERFSAEFPKEGPSILRIQQVVRGDSAAYFCASSSGGETEAFFGQGTRLTVV.

The rearrangement joins TRBV28 to TRBJ1-2; D is perhaps TRBD1 (6 bases). Trimming removed 6 bases from V and 2 bases from J, with 16 bases in between. Germline V gene data show CDR1 as MDHEN and CDR2 as SYDVKM. The CDR3 has 15 amino acids. Here the CDR3 reads CASSSQTGRNYGYTF. The CDR3 nucleotides read TGTGCCAGCAGCTCTCAGACAGGTCGAAACTATGGCTACACCTTC.

This clone has more than one count but fewer than ten. V and J are TRBV10-3 and TRBJ1-1; possibly TRBD1 for D (5 bases). With 2 bases removed from V and 3 bases from J, the gap between germline ends came to 13 bases. Germline CDR1 ENHRY, CDR2 SYGVKD. The CDR3 is made up of 15 amino acids. The CDR3 DNA reads TGTGCCATCAGTGAGGGAGGGGTAGGGGACACTGAAGCTTTCTTT. Its protein is CAISEGGVGDTEAFF.

This chain joins TRBV4-2 and TRBJ2-7; 10 nucleotides line up with TRBD2. Germline V gives CDR1 LGHNA, CDR2 YNFKEQ. The CDR3 has 17 amino acids. Trimming took 4 bases from V and 2 from J; bases not matched to a gene: 11. The CDR3 DNA is TGTGCCAGCAGCCCCGAGCGGGGGGGCTTGTATCCCTACGAGCAGTACTTC. This sequence encodes CASSPERGGLYPYEQYF.

The chain recombines TRBV19 with TRBJ1-5; 8 bases are shared with TRBD1. The CDR3 loop spans 17 amino acids. CDR1 is LNHDA, CDR2 SQIVND, per germline (reference sequence). Losses at the gene ends were 1 base for V and 7 bases for J; bases not matched to a gene: 12. This chain's CDR3 is CASSIVPGGAMGQPQHF. DNA of the CDR3: TGTGCCAGTAGTATAGTTCCAGGGGGCGCGATGGGACAGCCCCAGCATTTT.

CDR3 amino acids: CASKSGRNTEAFF. The CDR3 coding sequence is TGCGCCAGCAAGAGCGGACGGAACACTGAAGCTTTCTTT. The chain joins TRBV10-1 to TRBJ1-1; D unresolved. The CDR3 runs 13 residues. With 7 bases removed from V and 1 base from J, the gap between germline ends came to 10 bases. Germline values: CDR1 WNHNN, CDR2 SYGVQD (reference sequence).

This chain uses TRBV19 with TRBJ1-3; D is undetermined. The CDR3 totals 15 residues. V was clipped by 4 bases and J by 0 bases, with 10 bases between them. The V gene's germline CDR1 is LNHDA and CDR2 SQIVND (reference sequence). The CDR3 nucleotides read TGTGCCAGTAGTAGGACGGGGATCTCTGGAAACACCATATATTTT. It codes for CASSRTGISGNTIYF.

The gene calls are TRBV5-5 and TRBJ2-1; 9 nucleotides agree with TRBD1. The CDR3 sequence is 14 residues long. The germline V gene has CDR1 SGHKS and CDR2 YYEKEE (reference sequence). V gave up 4 bases and J gave up 7 bases; unmatched junction bases: 6. The DNA for the CDR3 is TGTGCCAGCAGCCTTCCGGACAGGGGAAATGAGCAGTTCTTC. Its translation is CASSLPDRGNEQFF. Using reference TRBV5-5 and TRBJ2-1 for the parts outside the CDR3, the full variable domain is DAGVTQSPTHLIKTRGQQVTLRCSPISGHKSVSWYQQVLGQGPQFIFQYYEKEERGRGNFPDRFSARQFPNYSSELNVNALLLGDSALYLCASSLPDRGNEQFFGPGTRLTVL.

The chain is built from TRBV7-8 and TRBJ2-7; TRBD1 agrees at 9 bases. The J segment lost 7 bases and the V segment lost 2 bases, leaving 6 bases of the junction unmatched. Germline loops: CDR1 SGHVS, CDR2 FQNEAQ. The CDR3 is 14 amino acids. CDR3 sequence (DNA): TGTGCCAGCAGCTTAACAGGGGGCGCGGGGGAGCAGTACTTC. This translates into CASSLTGGAGEQYF. The full variable domain, rest sourced from reference TRBV7-8 and TRBJ2-7, is GAGVSQSPRYKVAKRGQDVALRCDPISGHVSLFWYQQALGQGPEFLTYFQNEAQLDKSGLPSDRFFAERPEGSVSTLKIQRTQQEDSAVYLCASSLTGGAGEQYFGPGTRLTVT.

As to this clone: The sample has other DNA sequences that encode this CDR3 too. The V and J genes are TRBV7-3 and TRBJ2-2, with D unclear. Germline loops: CDR1 SGHTA, CDR2 FQGTGA. This CDR3 is built from 12 residues. V lost 5 bases and J lost 4, with 5 bases in between. This CDR3 is CASSLRTGELFF. The CDR3 DNA is TGTGCCAGCAGCCTTCGCACCGGGGAGCTGTTTTTT.

This chain connects TRBV7-2 to TRBJ2-1; 13 nucleotides line up with TRBD2. The length of the CDR3 is 16 residues. The V and J ends lost 5 bases and 15 bases, in that order; junction bases with no gene match: 16. Germline-derived CDR1 and CDR2 are SGHTA and FQGNSA. The CDR3: CASSPATSGGLVRLFF. The CDR3 nucleotides read TGTGCCAGCAGCCCGGCGACTAGCGGGGGGCTCGTCCGTCTGTTCTTC.

The chain combines TRBV30 with TRBJ2-1, with TRBD2 matching over 10 bases. The CDR3 length is 14 residues. Unmatched junction bases numbered 5, after V lost 1 base and J lost 8 bases. Per the germline V gene, CDR1 is GTSNPN and CDR2 is SVGIG (reference sequence). CDR3 amino acids: CAWSESGGVYEQFF. CDR3 coding DNA: TGTGCCTGGAGTGAAAGCGGGGGGGTTTATGAGCAGTTCTTC.

The chain combines TRBV10-3 with TRBJ2-3; 10 bases match TRBD2. This CDR3 contains 17 residues. Trimming at V came to 3 bases and at J to 1 base, leaving 7 bases not matched to a gene. Germline V lookup: CDR1 ENHRY, CDR2 SYGVKD. This chain's CDR3 is CAISDGGLAGGTDTQYF. The CDR3, as DNA: TGTGCCATCAGTGACGGGGGTCTAGCGGGAGGCACAGATACGCAGTATTTT.

This clone has a handful of counts. This chain connects TRBV21-1 to TRBJ1-1. TRBV21-1 is shown as a pseudogene. CDR3 length equals 16 residues. The DNA for the CDR3 is TGTGCCAGCAGCACCAGCGGGCACAGCATGAACACTGAAGCTTTCTTT. Translating it yields CASSTSGHSMNTEAFF.

The J gene is TRBJ2-5, the V gene TRBV3-1 (or the pseudogene TRBV3-2), with 8 bases that match TRBD2. Germline V lookup: CDR1 LGHDT, CDR2 YNNKEL (reference sequence). The ends lost 8 bases at V and 2 bases at J; junction bases unmatched: 10. This CDR3 region has 15 residues. The CDR3 region is CASSGRGGGQETQYF. The CDR3 nucleotides are TGTGCCAGCTCTGGAAGGGGCGGGGGGCAAGAGACCCAGTACTTC.

Details on this clone: The junction does not match germline at one end; this may be a read error. The chain couples TRBV7-2 to TRBJ1-1; D might be TRBD1 (6 bases). Germline V CDR1 and CDR2: SGHTA, FQGNSA. The CDR3 sequence is 19 residues long. As DNA, the CDR3 is TGTGCCAGCAGCTTAGGGTGGTTTGGAGTGGCAGGGGTGAACCCTGAAGCTTTCTTT. Encoded protein: CASSLGWFGVAGVNPEAFF.

CDR3 region: CASTAGLAIANEQFF. In nucleotides, the CDR3 is TGTGCCAGTACTGCGGGACTAGCGATCGCCAATGAGCAGTTCTTC. This chain joins TRBV19 and TRBJ2-1; 10 bases map to TRBD2. V dropped 7 bases and J dropped 6; count of bases not matched to a gene: 9. There are 15 residues in the CDR3. Germline values: CDR1 LNHDA, CDR2 SQIVND (reference sequence).

The chain links TRBV19 to TRBJ1-4; D gene ambiguous. CDR1 and CDR2 (germline): LNHDA, SQIVND (reference sequence). CDR3 length: 15 residues. Trimming took off 3 bases at V and 0 bases at J, with 8 bases between the two ends. Written as DNA, the CDR3 is TGTGCCAGTAGTATCCTCAGTGCAACTAATGAAAAACTGTTTTTT. It is translated as CASSILSATNEKLFF.

The V call is TRBV25-1, the J call TRBJ2-1; no definite D call. Trimming shortened V by 2 bases and J by 10 bases, and 12 bases separated the two germline ends. CDR1 is MGHDK, CDR2 SYGVNS, per germline. This CDR3 comprises 13 residues. This CDR3 reads CASSEVGLEEQFF. As DNA, the CDR3 is TGTGCCAGCAGTGAAGTTGGGCTCGAGGAGCAGTTCTTC.

This clone has a handful of counts. Mismatch with germline at one junction end may stem from a read error. The rearrangement links TRBV3-1 (or the pseudogene TRBV3-2) to TRBJ2-2; the match to TRBD1 covers 9 bases. The CDR3 contains 14 residues. Germline V gene data show CDR1 as LGHDT and CDR2 as YNNKEL (reference sequence). In DNA form, the CDR3 reads TGTGCCAGCAGCAGACAGGGGGAGCCCGGGGATCTGTTTTTT. This encodes CASSRQGEPGDLFF.